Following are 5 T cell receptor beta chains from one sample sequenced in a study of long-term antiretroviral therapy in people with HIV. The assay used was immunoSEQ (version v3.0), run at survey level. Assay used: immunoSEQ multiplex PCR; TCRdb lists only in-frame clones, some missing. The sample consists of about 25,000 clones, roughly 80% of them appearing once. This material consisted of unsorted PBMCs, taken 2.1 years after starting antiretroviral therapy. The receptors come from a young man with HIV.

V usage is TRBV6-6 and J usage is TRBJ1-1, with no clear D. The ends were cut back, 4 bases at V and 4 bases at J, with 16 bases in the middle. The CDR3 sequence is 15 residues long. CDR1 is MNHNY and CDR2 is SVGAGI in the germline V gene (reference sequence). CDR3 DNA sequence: TGTGCCAGCAGTTCCCCCTGGGAGGGAGGCACTGAAGCTTTCTTT. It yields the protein CASSSPWEGGTEAFF.

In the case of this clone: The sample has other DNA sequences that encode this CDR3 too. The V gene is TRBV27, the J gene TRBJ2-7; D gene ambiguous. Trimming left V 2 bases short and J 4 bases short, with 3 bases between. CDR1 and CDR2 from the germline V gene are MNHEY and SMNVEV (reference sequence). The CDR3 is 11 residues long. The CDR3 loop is CASSLGYEQYF. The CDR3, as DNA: TGTGCCAGCAGTTTAGGATACGAGCAGTACTTC.

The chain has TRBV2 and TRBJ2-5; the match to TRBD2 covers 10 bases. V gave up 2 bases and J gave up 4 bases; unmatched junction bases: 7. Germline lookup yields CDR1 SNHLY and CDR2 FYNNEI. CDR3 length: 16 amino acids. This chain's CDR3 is CASSELGSGGGETQYF. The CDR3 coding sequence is TGTGCCAGCAGTGAATTAGGGAGCGGGGGGGGAGAGACCCAGTACTTC.

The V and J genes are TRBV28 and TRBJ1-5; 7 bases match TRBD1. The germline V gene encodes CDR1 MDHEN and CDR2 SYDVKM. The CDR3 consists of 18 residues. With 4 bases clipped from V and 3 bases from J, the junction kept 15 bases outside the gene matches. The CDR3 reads CASSSPPRRGTDNQPQHF. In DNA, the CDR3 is TGTGCCAGCAGTTCCCCACCCCGCCGAGGGACAGACAATCAGCCCCAGCATTTT.

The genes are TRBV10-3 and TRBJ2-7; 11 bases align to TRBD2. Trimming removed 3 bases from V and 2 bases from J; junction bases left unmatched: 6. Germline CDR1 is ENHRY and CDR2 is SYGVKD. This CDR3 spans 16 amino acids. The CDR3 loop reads CAISDDLAGGTYEQYF. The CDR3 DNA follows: TGTGCCATCAGTGACGATCTAGCGGGAGGTACCTACGAGCAGTACTTC.